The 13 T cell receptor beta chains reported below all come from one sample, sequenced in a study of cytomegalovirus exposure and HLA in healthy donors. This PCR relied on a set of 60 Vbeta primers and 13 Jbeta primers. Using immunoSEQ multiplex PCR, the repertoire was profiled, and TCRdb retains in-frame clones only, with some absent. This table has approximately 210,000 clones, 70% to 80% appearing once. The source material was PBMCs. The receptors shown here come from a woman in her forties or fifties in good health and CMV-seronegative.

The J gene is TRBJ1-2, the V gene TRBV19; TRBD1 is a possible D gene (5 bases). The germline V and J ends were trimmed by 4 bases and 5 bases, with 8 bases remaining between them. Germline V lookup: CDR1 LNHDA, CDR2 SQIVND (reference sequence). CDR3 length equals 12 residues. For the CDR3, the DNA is TGTGCCAGTAGTAAGACAGCTTATGGCTACACCTTC. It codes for CASSKTAYGYTF.

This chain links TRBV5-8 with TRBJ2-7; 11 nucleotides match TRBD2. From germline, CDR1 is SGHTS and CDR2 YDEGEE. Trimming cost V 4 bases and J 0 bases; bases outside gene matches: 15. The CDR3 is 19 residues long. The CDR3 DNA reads TGTGCCAGCAGCCGCCTCATCGTACTAGCGGGGGCTACCTCCTACGAGCAGTACTTC. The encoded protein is CASSRLIVLAGATSYEQYF.

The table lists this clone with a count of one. In DNA, the CDR3 is TGTGCCACCAGCGTTGGGGGCGCCCAAGAGACCCAGTACTTC. It encodes CATSVGGAQETQYF. The chain carries TRBV15 and TRBJ2-5, with D maybe TRBD1 (6 bases). Trimming took 5 bases from V and 1 from J, leaving 11 bases between them. The CDR3 runs 14 residues. From germline, CDR1 is LNHNV and CDR2 YYDKDF (reference sequence). The full variable domain, rest sourced from reference TRBV15 and TRBJ2-5, is DAMVIQNPRYQVTQFGKPVTLSCSQTLNHNVMYWYQQKSSQAPKLLFHYYDKDFNNEADTPDNFQSRRPNTSFCFLDIRSPGLGDTAMYLCATSVGGAQETQYFGPGTRLLVL.

The CDR3 loop reads CASSQPGLAGGHTQYF. The CDR3 DNA reads TGTGCCAGCAGCCAACCGGGACTAGCGGGAGGACATACGCAGTATTTT. The genes are TRBV4-2 and TRBJ2-3, with 15 bases lining up with TRBD2. Losses at the gene ends were 2 bases for V and 7 bases for J; bases not matched to a gene: 4. Per germline, CDR1 LGHNA and CDR2 YNFKEQ. The CDR3 is 16 amino acids.

The CDR3 spells CSASNWNIQYF. CDR3 coding DNA: TGCAGCGCTTCGAACTGGAACATTCAGTACTTC. This chain links TRBV29-1 with TRBJ2-4, with no clear D. The CDR3 has 11 residues. V lost 7 bases to trimming and J lost 7 bases, with 11 bases between them. The germline gives CDR1 SQVTM, CDR2 ANQGSEA.

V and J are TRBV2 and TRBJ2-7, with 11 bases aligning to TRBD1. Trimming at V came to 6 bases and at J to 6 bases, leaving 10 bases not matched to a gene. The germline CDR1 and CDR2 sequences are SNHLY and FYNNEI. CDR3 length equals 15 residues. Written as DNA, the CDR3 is TGTGCCAGCAGGTCCGGGACAGGGGGTAGTCGCGAGCAGTACTTC. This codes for CASRSGTGGSREQYF.

The CDR3 coding sequence is TGCGCCAGCAGCCATGACCTTGGGGACAGAGGATACGAGCAGTACTTC. Its translation is CASSHDLGDRGYEQYF. The chain joins TRBV4-3 to TRBJ2-5, with 7 bases fitting TRBD1. With the DNA end fitting TRBJ2-7 better, the J assignment may be wrong. Germline V gene lookup returns CDR1 LGHNA and CDR2 YSLEER. The CDR3 is 16 amino acids.

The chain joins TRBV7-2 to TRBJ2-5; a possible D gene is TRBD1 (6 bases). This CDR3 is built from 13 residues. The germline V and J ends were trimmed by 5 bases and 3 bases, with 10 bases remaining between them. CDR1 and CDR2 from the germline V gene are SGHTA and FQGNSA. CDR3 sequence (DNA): TGTGCCAGCAGCATATACAGGGAAGAGACCCAGTACTTC. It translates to CASSIYREETQYF.

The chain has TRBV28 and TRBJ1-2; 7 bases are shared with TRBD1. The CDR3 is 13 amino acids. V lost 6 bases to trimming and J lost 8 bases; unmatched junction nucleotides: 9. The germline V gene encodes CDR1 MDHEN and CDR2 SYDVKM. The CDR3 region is CASRKTGIGGYTF. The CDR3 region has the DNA TGTGCCAGCAGGAAGACAGGGATAGGGGGCTACACCTTC.

DNA for the CDR3: TGTGCCAGCAGAATACAGGGACCTGGGGCCAACGTCCTGACTTTC. Amino acids: CASRIQGPGANVLTF. The chain has TRBV6-5 and TRBJ2-6; D might be TRBD1 (6 bases). CDR1 is MNHEY, CDR2 SVGAGI, per germline. The CDR3 is 15 amino acids. With 6 bases removed from V and 2 bases from J, the gap between germline ends came to 11 bases.

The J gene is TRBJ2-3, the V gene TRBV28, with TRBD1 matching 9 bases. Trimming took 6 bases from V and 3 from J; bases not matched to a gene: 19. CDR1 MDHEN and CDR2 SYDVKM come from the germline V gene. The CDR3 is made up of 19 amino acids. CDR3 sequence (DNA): TGTGCCAGCAGACTATACCGGGACAGGGTGGTCGGTAGGACAGATACGCAGTATTTT. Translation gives CASRLYRDRVVGRTDTQYF.

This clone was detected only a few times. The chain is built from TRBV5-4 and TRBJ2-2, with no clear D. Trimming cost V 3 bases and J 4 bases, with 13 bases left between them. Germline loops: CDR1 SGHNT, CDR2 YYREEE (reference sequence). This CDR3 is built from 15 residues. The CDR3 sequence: CASSYDNISTGELFF. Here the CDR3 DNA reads TGTGCCAGCAGCTACGACAACATATCCACCGGGGAGCTGTTTTTT.

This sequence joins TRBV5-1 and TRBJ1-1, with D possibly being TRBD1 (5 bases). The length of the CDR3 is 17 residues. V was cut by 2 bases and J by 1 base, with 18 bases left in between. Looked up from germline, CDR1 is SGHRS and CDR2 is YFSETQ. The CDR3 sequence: CASSFTLEGGGNTEAFF. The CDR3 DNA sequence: TGCGCCAGCAGCTTTACTCTAGAGGGCGGGGGGAACACTGAAGCTTTCTTT.